A single sample is the source of the 22 T cell receptor beta chains below, sequenced in a study of blood T cells in healthy people across ages. A sample-barcoded 5' primer and a J-beta primer mix were used in a second PCR of roughly 6 to 11 cycles. TCRdb recomputed calls from the 5' RACE reads with MiXCR, one row per CDR3 protein. Here the sample spans about 1.5 million distinct CDR3 sequences, approximately 40% being singletons. The sequencing sample was made of blood. Source of these receptors: a woman in her late teens or twenties in good health.

The chain joins TRBV12-3 or TRBV12-4 to TRBJ1-2, with TRBD1 as a possible D gene (5 bases). The CDR3 is made up of 14 amino acids. V lost 0 bases to trimming and J lost 2 bases, with 7 bases between them. This chain's CDR3 is CASSLAAGNYGYTF. The CDR3 DNA reads as TGTGCCAGCAGTTTAGCGGCAGGGAACTATGGCTACACCTTC.

Points on this clonotype: The final CDR3 position lacks the conserved phenylalanine or tryptophan, pointing to a likely read error. This chain connects TRBV4-1 to TRBJ1-5; the D gene is possibly TRBD1 (5 bases). In germline, CDR1 is MGHRA, CDR2 YSYEKL. The CDR3 covers 17 residues. The V end lost 4 bases, the J end lost 4 bases, and 20 bases lay between the germline ends. The CDR3 nucleotides read TGCGCCAGCAGCCCTAGGTCAGGGTCATCCCTAAATCAGCCCCAGCATTAT. Translated, it gives CASSPRSGSSLNQPQHY.

The table lists this clonotype with a few counts. The chain joins TRBV4-1 to TRBJ1-1; 7 bases map to TRBD1. Germline V gene data show CDR1 as MGHRA and CDR2 as YSYEKL. Unmatched junction bases numbered 8, after V lost 4 bases and J lost 6 bases. The CDR3 extends over 14 amino acids. The CDR3: CASSLAGGDAEAFF. CDR3 in DNA: TGCGCCAGCAGCCTCGCAGGGGGAGATGCTGAAGCTTTCTTT.

This clonotype came up a few times. This chain connects TRBV4-1 to TRBJ1-4; no clear D. The CDR3 is 16 amino acids. Germline CDR1 reads MGHRA; CDR2 reads YSYEKL. Trimming cost V 4 bases and J 0 bases, with 12 bases left between them. The CDR3, as DNA: TGCGCCAGCAGCCGTGTCGTGCCAGCAACTAATGAAAAACTGTTTTTT. Encoded protein: CASSRVVPATNEKLFF.

This clonotype was observed at least ten times. J is TRBJ2-5 and V is TRBV20-1; the match to TRBD2 covers 9 bases. V trimming: 7 bases; J trimming: 11 bases; junction bases outside the gene matches: 11. The CDR3 is 12 amino acids. Per the germline V gene, CDR1 is DFQATT and CDR2 is SNEGSKA (reference sequence). CDR3 sequence (DNA): TGCAGTGGTAGCGGGAGCCACAATGAGCAGTACTTC. Translating gives CSGSGSHNEQYF.

The rearrangement links TRBV20-1 to TRBJ2-1; D gene ambiguous. Germline CDR1 DFQATT, CDR2 SNEGSKA (reference sequence). The V end lost 3 bases, the J end lost 4 bases, and 13 bases lay between the germline ends. The CDR3 contains 14 residues. The CDR3 DNA reads as TGCAGTGCTAGGGACCGCGGCGTATACAATGAGCAGTTCTTC. It specifies CSARDRGVYNEQFF.

V usage is TRBV28 and J usage is TRBJ2-7; D may be TRBD2 (6 bases). The CDR3 has 14 residues. Germline V CDR1 and CDR2: MDHEN, SYDVKM. The V end was cut by 6 bases, the J end by 0 bases, with 12 bases between. The CDR3 loop is CASRRGGSSYEQYF. The DNA of the CDR3 is TGTGCCAGCAGGCGTGGGGGGAGCTCCTACGAGCAGTACTTC.

This clonotype has just a few counts. Mismatch with germline at one junction end may stem from a read error. The chain combines TRBV7-7 with TRBJ2-7, with TRBD1 as a possible D gene (5 bases). The end of the DNA is better explained by TRBJ2-5, so the J call may be wrong. CDR1 and CDR2 from the germline V gene are SSHAT and FNYEAQ (reference sequence). There are 13 residues in the CDR3. The CDR3 here is CASSVRRDETQYF. CDR3 DNA: TGTGCTAGCAGCGTACGCAGGGATGAGACCCAGTACTTC.

The genes are TRBV29-1 and TRBJ2-7; no clear D. CDR3 length: 12 residues. V lost 5 bases and J 0 bases, leaving 8 bases between the germline ends. Germline V CDR1 and CDR2: SQVTM, ANQGSEA. The CDR3 sequence is CSVQYYSYEQYF. CDR3 in DNA: TGCAGCGTTCAATACTACTCCTACGAGCAGTACTTC.

This chain's CDR3 is CASIKLAGVDNEQYF. In DNA, the CDR3 is TGCGCCAGCATCAAACTAGCGGGAGTTGACAATGAGCAGTACTTC. The rearrangement uses TRBV5-1 and TRBJ2-1; TRBD2 matches at 11 bases. The J call may be incorrect, as the DNA end agrees better with TRBJ2-7. The germline gives CDR1 SGHRS, CDR2 YFSETQ. CDR3 length equals 15 residues.

This clonotype was found a few times. V and J are TRBV29-1 and TRBJ2-7; D unclear. With 4 bases removed from V and 7 bases from J, the gap between germline ends came to 8 bases. The CDR3 totals 10 residues. Germline-derived CDR1 and CDR2 are SQVTM and ANQGSEA. CDR3 DNA: TGCAGCGTTGCGCACAATGAGCAGTACTTC. It translates to CSVAHNEQYF.

Regarding this clonotype: Being one base from a much bigger clone, this may be a read error. The chain has TRBV7-2 and TRBJ2-4; D perhaps matches TRBD2 (6 bases). The CDR3 runs to 16 residues. CDR1 and CDR2 (germline): SGHTA, FQGNSA. Trimming removed 2 bases at V and 12 bases at J, with 23 bases between. The CDR3 here is CASSLFIGSIMDDQYF. In DNA form, the CDR3 reads TGTGCCAGCAGCTTATTTATCGGGAGTATTATGGACGATCAGTACTTC.

The CDR3 reads CASSPSLAGDKTQYF. Written as DNA, the CDR3 is TGTGCCAGCAGTCCCAGTCTAGCGGGAGATAAGACCCAGTACTTC. The V and J genes are TRBV6-5 and TRBJ2-5; 10 bases map to TRBD2. With 5 bases clipped from V and 6 bases from J, the junction kept 9 bases outside the gene matches. Germline CDR1 MNHEY, CDR2 SVGAGI. CDR3 length: 15 residues.

This clonotype was counted only a few times. The V gene is TRBV20-1, the J gene TRBJ2-3, with TRBD2 as a possible D gene (5 bases). V gave up 6 bases and J gave up 5 bases, with 9 bases separating them. This CDR3 is 11 amino acids long. Germline V gives CDR1 DFQATT, CDR2 SNEGSKA (reference sequence). CDR3 coding DNA: TGCAGTGCGAGCAGCGGAGATACGCAGTATTTT. The encoded protein is CSASSGDTQYF.

The chain combines TRBV12-3 or TRBV12-4 with TRBJ1-3, with D hard to call. The CDR3 runs 15 residues. Deletions cut 4 bases from V and 0 bases from J, with 10 bases between. This CDR3 reads CASSWRRFSGNTIYF. The CDR3 coding sequence is TGTGCCAGCAGTTGGAGACGGTTCTCTGGAAACACCATATATTTT.

J is TRBJ2-4 and V is TRBV3-1, with 10 bases matching TRBD2. The J call may be mistaken, given a closer DNA end match to TRBJ2-7. Germline CDR1 is LGHDT and CDR2 is YNNKEL (reference sequence). The length of the CDR3 is 14 residues. CDR3 residues: CASSPLAGDYEQYF. The CDR3 DNA reads TGTGCCAGCAGCCCGCTAGCGGGAGACTACGAGCAGTACTTC.

The chain recombines TRBV20-1 with TRBJ2-7, with 8 bases lining up with TRBD2. The CDR3 spans 15 residues. J lost 1 base, V lost 1 base, and 6 bases had no gene match. Germline CDR1 reads DFQATT; CDR2 reads SNEGSKA (reference sequence). CDR3 DNA: TGCAGTGCTAGAGGGGGGAGCGGGAGTTCCTACGAGCAGTACTTC. It translates to CSARGGSGSSYEQYF.

In this sample, this clonotype turned up a few times. The rearrangement joins TRBV7-2 to TRBJ2-1; 12 positions match TRBD1. V shed 4 bases, J shed 2 bases, and the junction held 3 bases outside the gene matches. CDR3 length: 16 amino acids. CDR1 SGHTA and CDR2 FQGNSA come from the germline V gene. CDR3 sequence reads: CASSSGTGGTYNEQFF. CDR3 bases: TGTGCCAGCAGCTCCGGGACAGGGGGCACCTACAATGAGCAGTTCTTC.

In its sample, this clonotype was seen a few times. J is TRBJ1-1 and V is TRBV3-1; D is undetermined. In germline, CDR1 is LGHDT, CDR2 YNNKEL (reference sequence). Trimming left V 1 base short and J 7 bases short, with 13 bases between. The CDR3 is 14 amino acids. The CDR3 sequence is CASSQGIGRGEAFF. DNA of the CDR3: TGTGCCAGCAGCCAAGGAATCGGCCGAGGTGAAGCTTTCTTT.

This clonotype has a handful of counts. V usage is TRBV29-1 and J usage is TRBJ2-1; 13 bases are a match to TRBD2. In germline, CDR1 is SQVTM, CDR2 ANQGSEA. With 6 bases clipped from V and 5 bases from J, the junction kept 7 bases outside the gene matches. This CDR3 has 15 residues. CDR3 residues: CSVRVGLAGDNEQFF. The CDR3 nucleotides read TGCAGCGTCCGAGTCGGACTAGCGGGGGACAATGAGCAGTTCTTC.

The V call is TRBV27, the J call TRBJ1-1, with D maybe TRBD1 (6 bases). Deletions cut 6 bases from V and 3 bases from J, with 17 bases between. Germline-derived CDR1 and CDR2 are MNHEY and SMNVEV (reference sequence). The CDR3 is made up of 15 amino acids. The CDR3 DNA reads TGTGCCAGCAGCCCGGGGGCACCCCGGGACACTGAAGCTTTCTTT. This encodes CASSPGAPRDTEAFF.

A few counts support this clonotype. The chain uses TRBV5-1 and TRBJ2-1; possibly TRBD2 for D (5 bases). Germline CDR1 SGHRS, CDR2 YFSETQ. The CDR3 is made up of 16 amino acids. Trimming stripped 0 bases from V and 0 bases from J, with 10 bases between. CDR3 sequence (DNA): TGCGCCAGCAGCTTGGCGAGACTAAGCTCCTACAATGAGCAGTTCTTC. Amino acids: CASSLARLSSYNEQFF.